This is a list of T cell receptor beta chains from one sample in a study of blood T cell repertoires in COVID-19. The method was immunoSEQ multiplex PCR; TCRdb's version includes in-frame clones alone and lacks a portion of them. The table shows 140,000 or so clones, with more than 80% occurring only once. The sequenced sample was peripheral blood. These receptors were taken from a woman aged 80 or over with acute or convalescent COVID-19. CDR3s include the opening cysteine and the closing phenylalanine or tryptophan. A D gene is named only where the DNA matches it firmly.

j_gene,v_gene,d_gene,CDR3aa
TRBJ2-3,TRBV5-1,.,CASSLDPRTDTQYF
TRBJ1-1,TRBV5-1,.,CASSRGMNTEAFF
TRBJ1-2,TRBV3-1/TRBV3-2,TRBD1,CASSRGTGGGYGYTF
TRBJ1-5,TRBV6-1,.,CASSSRQDGNQPQHF
TRBJ1-4,TRBV5-1,TRBD1,CASKTGTGREKLFF
TRBJ2-7,TRBV3-1/TRBV3-2,TRBD1,CASGDRGPYEQYF
TRBJ2-7,TRBV5-1,TRBD2,CASSLEGTSAHEQYF
TRBJ2-7,TRBV5-1,.,CASSLDQGSVGLSEQYF
TRBJ2-1,TRBV5-1,TRBD1,CASSLGTGGDEQFF
TRBJ1-2,TRBV5-1,.,CASRPGQTLNYGYTF
TRBJ2-2,TRBV24-1,.,CATSDLRWGVSPGTGELFF
TRBJ2-1,TRBV18,TRBD2,CASSPTSGGPSYNEQFF
TRBJ2-5,TRBV7-3,.,CASSLGGPQETQYF
TRBJ2-3,TRBV30,TRBD1,CAWSGDRGDTQYF
TRBJ2-5,TRBV2,TRBD2,CASRFGLAGGPETQYF
TRBJ2-3,TRBV24-1,TRBD2,CATSDSGGPTDTQYF
TRBJ2-2,TRBV5-1,TRBD1,CASSLGGQDRNTGELFF
TRBJ1-3,TRBV9,.,CASSVSLTGSGNTIYF
TRBJ2-3,TRBV12-3/TRBV12-4,.,CASSPLRADTQYF
TRBJ1-1,TRBV6-5,.,CASSIPTGGNTEAFF
TRBJ1-2,TRBV7-3,TRBD1,CASSPGQGASYGYTF
TRBJ2-3,TRBV5-1,TRBD2,CASTGGFSTDTQYF
TRBJ2-3,TRBV29-1,TRBD2,CSANGGADTQYF
TRBJ2-6,TRBV6-2/TRBV6-3,.,CASSRTGFSGANVLTF
TRBJ1-6,TRBV3-1/TRBV3-2,.,CASSQGGVFNSPLHF
TRBJ1-4,TRBV5-1,.,CASSPTGLNEKLFF
TRBJ2-3,TRBV9,TRBD2,CASSTGLAGGRTDTQYF
TRBJ1-1,TRBV2,TRBD1,CASSGDRGGTEAFF
TRBJ1-2,TRBV27,.,CASSDRPNYGYTF
TRBJ2-3,TRBV2,TRBD2,CASSRTSGSTDTQYF
TRBJ2-7,TRBV4-1,TRBD1,CASSSGTGFREQYF
TRBJ2-5,TRBV7-8,.,CASSLAWGEETQYF
TRBJ1-4,TRBV7-9,.,CASSLGGKLFF
TRBJ2-1,TRBV6-1,TRBD2,CASSALLAGDYNEQFF
TRBJ1-2,TRBV5-6,.,CASSLGGNYGYTF
TRBJ1-4,TRBV15,.,CATSRGERGGEKLFF
TRBJ2-2,TRBV11-2,TRBD1,CASSRQTGSNTGELFF
TRBJ1-1,TRBV3-1/TRBV3-2,.,CASSQDPTGDLPNTEAFF
TRBJ2-7,TRBV5-6,TRBD1,CASSSKYQGVDEQYF
TRBJ2-7,TRBV6-5,.,CASRMTTRSTYEQYF
TRBJ2-2,TRBV11-3,.,CASSLGQNTGELFF
TRBJ2-1,TRBV7-3,TRBD2,CASSPGLVYNEQFF
TRBJ2-7,TRBV27,.,CASSLSSVVREQYF
TRBJ2-1,TRBV30,.,CAWKSYEGGGRSSYNEQFF
TRBJ1-5,TRBV7-9,.,CASSPGRGSNQPQHF
TRBJ1-1,TRBV18,TRBD1,CASSPGQGSLMNTEAFF
TRBJ1-4,TRBV19,.,CASSSDRYNEKLFF
TRBJ1-4,TRBV28,.,CASHPWGGGDEKLFF
TRBJ2-1,TRBV12-3/TRBV12-4,.,CASSLNPLEQFF
TRBJ1-1,TRBV4-2,.,CASSQLTGFEAFF
TRBJ2-7,TRBV5-4,TRBD2,CASSLEGSGGAREQYF
TRBJ1-2,TRBV30,.,CAWSVRGNYGYTF
TRBJ1-5,TRBV30,TRBD1,CAWSVQGQGYNQPQHF
TRBJ2-1,TRBV7-2,.,CASSLGPLYNEQFF